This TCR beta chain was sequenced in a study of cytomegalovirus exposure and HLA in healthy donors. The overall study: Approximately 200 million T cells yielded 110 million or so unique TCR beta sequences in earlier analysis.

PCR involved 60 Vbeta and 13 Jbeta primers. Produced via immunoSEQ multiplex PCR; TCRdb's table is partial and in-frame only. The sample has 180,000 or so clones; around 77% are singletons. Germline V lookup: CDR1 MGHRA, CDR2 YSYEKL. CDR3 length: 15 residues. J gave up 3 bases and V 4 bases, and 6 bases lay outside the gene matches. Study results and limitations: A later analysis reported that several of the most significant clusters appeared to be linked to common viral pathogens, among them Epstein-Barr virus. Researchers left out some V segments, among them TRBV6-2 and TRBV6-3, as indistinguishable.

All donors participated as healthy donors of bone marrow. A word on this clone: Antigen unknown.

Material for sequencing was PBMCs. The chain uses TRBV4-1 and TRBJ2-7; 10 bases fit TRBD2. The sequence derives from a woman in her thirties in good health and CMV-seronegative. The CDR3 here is CASSRAGTSVYEQYF. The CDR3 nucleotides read TGCGCCAGCAGCCGGGCCGGGACTAGCGTCTACGAGCAGTACTTC.